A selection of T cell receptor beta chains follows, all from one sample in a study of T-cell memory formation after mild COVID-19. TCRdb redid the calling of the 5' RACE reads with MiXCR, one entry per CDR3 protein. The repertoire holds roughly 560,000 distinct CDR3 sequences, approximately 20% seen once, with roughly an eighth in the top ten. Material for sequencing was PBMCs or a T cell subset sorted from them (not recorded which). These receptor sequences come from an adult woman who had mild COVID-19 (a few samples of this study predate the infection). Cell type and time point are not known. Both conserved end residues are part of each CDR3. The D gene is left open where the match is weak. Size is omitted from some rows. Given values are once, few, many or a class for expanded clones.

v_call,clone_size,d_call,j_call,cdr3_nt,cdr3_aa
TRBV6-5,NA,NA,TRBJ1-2,TGTGCCAGCAGTTACTCGACAAGAAACTATGGCTACACCTTC,CASSYSTRNYGYTF
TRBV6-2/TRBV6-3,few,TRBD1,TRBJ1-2,TGTGCCAGCAGTTACTCGACAGGGGGTGGAGGATATGGCTACACCTTC,CASSYSTGGGGYGYTF
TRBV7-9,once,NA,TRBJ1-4,TGTGCCAGCAGCTTGGGACTCAGGACAACTAATGAAAAACTGTTTTTT,CASSLGLRTTNEKLFF
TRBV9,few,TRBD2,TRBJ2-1,TGTGCCAGCGGGGGGACTAGCGGACCAAACAATGAGCAGTTCTTC,CASGGTSGPNNEQFF
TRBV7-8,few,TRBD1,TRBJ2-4,TGTGCCAGCAGCTTAGTTAAGGGACAGGGGAATGCCATTCAGTACTTC,CASSLVKGQGNAIQYF
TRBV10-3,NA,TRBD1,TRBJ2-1,TGTGCCATCAGCGGACCTCTAACTTACGGGACAGGGGGCACGAATGAGCAGTTCTTC,CAISGPLTYGTGGTNEQFF
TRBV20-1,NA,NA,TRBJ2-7,TGCAGTGCTAGAGATCCCAGCTACGAGCAGTACTTC,CSARDPSYEQYF
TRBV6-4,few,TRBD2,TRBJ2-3,TGTGCCAGCAGCGCCCAAACTAGCGGGGGATCAGATACGCAGTATTTT,CASSAQTSGGSDTQYF
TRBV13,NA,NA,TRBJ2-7,TGTGCCAGCAGCCTTACTTGGCTCTCCTACGAGCAGTACTTC,CASSLTWLSYEQYF
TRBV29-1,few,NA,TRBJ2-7,TGCAGCGTTGACCTTGGCAGGACTCCCTCCTACGAGCAGTACTTC,CSVDLGRTPSYEQYF
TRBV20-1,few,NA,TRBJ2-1,TGCAGTGCTAGAGATCAACTCGAGGAGGTTTACAATGAGCAGTTCTTC,CSARDQLEEVYNEQFF
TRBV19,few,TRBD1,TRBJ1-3,TGTGCCAGTAGCGAAACCGGACAGGTCTCTGGAAACACCATATATTTT,CASSETGQVSGNTIYF
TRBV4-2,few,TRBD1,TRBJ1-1,TGTGCCAGCAGCCAAGATGCGACAGGGAATACTGAAGCTTTCTTT,CASSQDATGNTEAFF
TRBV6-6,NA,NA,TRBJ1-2,TGTGCCAGCAGGATTCCGACAGACTATGGCTACACCTTC,CASRIPTDYGYTF
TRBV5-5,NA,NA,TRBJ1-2,TGTGCCAGCAGCCCCACTTCGCTCTACTTTGACTATGGCTACACCTTC,CASSPTSLYFDYGYTF
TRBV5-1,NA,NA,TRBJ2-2,TGCGCCAGCAGCTTCCCGCTGGACACCGGGGAGCTGTTTTTT,CASSFPLDTGELFF
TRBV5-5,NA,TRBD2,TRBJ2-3,TGTGCCAGCAGCTTTCCGGGACTAACTAGCACAGATACGCAGTATTTT,CASSFPGLTSTDTQYF
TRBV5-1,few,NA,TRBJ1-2,TGCGCCAGCAGCTTGATAGGGACCGACGCCAGTACCTATGGCTACACCTTC,CASSLIGTDASTYGYTF
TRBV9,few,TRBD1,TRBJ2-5,TGTGCCAGCAGCGTACCGGACAGGGGGGGAGAGACCCAGTACTTC,CASSVPDRGGETQYF
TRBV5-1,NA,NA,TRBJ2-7,TGCGCCAGCAGCTTGGGAGGGGTGACCGTCTCCTACGAGCAGTACTTC,CASSLGGVTVSYEQYF
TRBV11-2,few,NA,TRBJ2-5,TGTGCCAGCAAGACAGCGATCCAAGAGACCCAGTACTTC,CASKTAIQETQYF
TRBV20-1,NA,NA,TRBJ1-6,TGCAGTGCGGGGACCCTCCACTTT,CSAGTLHF
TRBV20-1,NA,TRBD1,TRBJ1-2,TGCAGTGCTAGAGAGACAGGGTATGGCTACACCTTC,CSARETGYGYTF
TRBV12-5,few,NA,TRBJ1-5,TGTGCTAGTGGTTTGGAAAATCAGCCCCAGCATTTT,CASGLENQPQHF
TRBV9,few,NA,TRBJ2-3,TGTGCCAGCAGCGTAAGGGGGGTAAGGGCTTCGGATACGCAGTATTTT,CASSVRGVRASDTQYF
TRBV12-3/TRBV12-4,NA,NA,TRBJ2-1,TGTGCCAGCAGTACGCAAGGCCCGGGGAATGAGCAGTTCTTC,CASSTQGPGNEQFF
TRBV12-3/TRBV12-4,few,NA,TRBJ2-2,TGTGCCAGCAGTTTATTTGAGGGCGCCGGGGAGCTGTTTTTT,CASSLFEGAGELFF
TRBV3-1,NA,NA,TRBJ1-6,TGTGCCAGCAGCCAACAAGCAGGGACCAATTCACCCCTCCACTTT,CASSQQAGTNSPLHF
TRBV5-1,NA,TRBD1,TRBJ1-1,TGCGCCAGCAGCTCAGATGGACAGGGGTGGACTGAAGCTTTCTTT,CASSSDGQGWTEAFF
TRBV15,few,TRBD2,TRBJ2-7,TGTGCCACCAGCAGAGGGACTAGCCCCAGGTCCTACGAGCAGTACTTC,CATSRGTSPRSYEQYF
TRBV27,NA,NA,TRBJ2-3,TGTGCCAGCAGATCACCGGGACTGGGCACAGATACGCAGTATTTT,CASRSPGLGTDTQYF
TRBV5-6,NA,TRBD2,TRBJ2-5,TGTGCCAGCAGCGCCGGGACTAGGGAGTTGACCCAGTACTTC,CASSAGTRELTQYF
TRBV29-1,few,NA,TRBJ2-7,TGCAGCGCCATGGGACACCGTACCTACGAGCAGTACTTC,CSAMGHRTYEQYF
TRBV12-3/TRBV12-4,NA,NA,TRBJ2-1,TGTGCCAGCAGTCCCCCCCCAGCGGTTAATGAGCAGTTCTTC,CASSPPPAVNEQFF
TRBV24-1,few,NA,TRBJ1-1,TGTGCCACCAGTGATTTGCCACGGGAAGAGATGAACACTGAAGCTTTCTTT,CATSDLPREEMNTEAFF
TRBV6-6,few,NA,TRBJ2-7,TGTGCCAGCAGTACGAGCTCCTACGAGCAGTACTTC,CASSTSSYEQYF
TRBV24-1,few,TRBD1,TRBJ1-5,TGTGCCACCAGTGATACAGTCCGGGACAGTTATCAGCCCCAGCATTTT,CATSDTVRDSYQPQHF
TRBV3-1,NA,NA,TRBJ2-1,TGTGCCAGCAGCCAAGATCGGCTAAACAATGAGCAGTTCTTC,CASSQDRLNNEQFF
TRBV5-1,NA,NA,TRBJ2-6,TGCGCCAGCAGCCCCGGGTTGGGTCCCTCTGGGGCCAACGTCCTGACTTTC,CASSPGLGPSGANVLTF
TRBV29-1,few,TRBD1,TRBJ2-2,TGCAGCGCCAGTCCCGGGACAGGCACCGGGGAGCTGTTTTTT,CSASPGTGTGELFF
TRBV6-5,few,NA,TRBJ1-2,TGTGCCAGCACCGAAATTCCCCCTAAGTCTGGCTACACCTTC,CASTEIPPKSGYTF
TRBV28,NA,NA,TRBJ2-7,TGTGCCAGCAGATTAGGGACGGCTTCCTACGAGCAGTACTTC,CASRLGTASYEQYF
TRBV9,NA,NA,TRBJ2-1,TGTGCCAGCAGCGTAGCTAGCGAGGGGCAGTTCTTC,CASSVASEGQFF
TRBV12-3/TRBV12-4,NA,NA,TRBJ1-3,TGTGCCAGCTTCGACCCAGGCAGGGGAAACACCATATATTTT,CASFDPGRGNTIYF
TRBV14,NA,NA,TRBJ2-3,TGTGCCAGCAGCTTCTACGATACGCAGTATTTT,CASSFYDTQYF
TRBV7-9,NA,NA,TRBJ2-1,TGTGCCAGCAGCTCAGGTACTTTCAATGAGCAGTTCTTC,CASSSGTFNEQFF
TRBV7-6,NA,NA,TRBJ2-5,TGTGCCAGCAGCTTAGCATATGGGGAGTCAGGGGAGACCCAGTACTTC,CASSLAYGESGETQYF
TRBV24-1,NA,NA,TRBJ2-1,TGTGCCACCAGTGTAGGGTTTGAGCAGTTCTTC,CATSVGFEQFF
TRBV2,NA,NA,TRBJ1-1,TGTGCCTGGATAGGGCCGAGGATCACTGAAGCTTTCTTT,CAWIGPRITEAFF
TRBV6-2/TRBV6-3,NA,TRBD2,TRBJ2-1,TGTGCCAGCAGTTACCCCAAGCGGGAGGGGGGCAATGAGCAGTTCTTC,CASSYPKREGGNEQFF
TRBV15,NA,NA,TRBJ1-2,TGTGCCACCAGCAGAGGAGGAGTCTATGGCTACACCTTC,CATSRGGVYGYTF
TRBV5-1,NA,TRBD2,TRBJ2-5,TGCGCCAGCAGCTCGGGACTAGCGGACCCTCAAGAGACCCAGTACTTC,CASSSGLADPQETQYF
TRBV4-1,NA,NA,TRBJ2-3,TGCGCCAGCAGCCGTCATGGTCCAGGGGAGGTCAATTTT,CASSRHGPGEVNF